The 26 T cell receptor beta chains given below trace back to one sample, sequenced in a study of T cell clonality in common variable immunodeficiency. Findings and caveats of the study: Fewer deletions and N-nucleotide insertions were reportedly seen in common variable immunodeficiency TCR beta sequences.

Sequenced by immunoSEQ multiplex PCR; TCRdb stores in-frame clones only, minus some. The sample shows 35,000 or so clones, none of them appearing just once. Their target antigens are unknown. The sample consisted of peripheral blood mononuclear cells. The receptors originated from a human donor with common variable immunodeficiency.

To note about this clone: With the read ending 3 residues before the CDR3 end, the germline J gene is used to fill in that end. The genes are TRBV5-1 and TRBJ2-7; D call uncertain. Trimming took 4 bases from V and 0 from J, leaving 8 bases between them. This CDR3 has 13 amino acids. Germline V CDR1 and CDR2: SGHRS, YFSETQ. The covered CDR3 bases are TGCGCCAGCAGCGGGCCGAACTCCTACGAG. This sequence encodes CASSGPNSYE. In full, the CDR3 reads CASSGPNSYEQYF.

The sample holds many counts of this clone. The CDR3 end is not reached by the read, which stops 3 residues before it; the germline J gene fills it in. The rearrangement links TRBV19 to TRBJ1-1, with D possibly TRBD1 on 5 matching bases. Germline CDR1 reads LNHDA; CDR2 reads SQIVND (reference sequence). V was pared by 2 bases and J by 0 bases, with 19 bases between. The CDR3 extends over 18 amino acids. Partial CDR3 DNA: TGTGCCAGTAGTATAACCGACAGTCCCTGGAAGATGAACACTGAA. Protein: CASSITDSPWKMNTE. The whole CDR3 is CASSITDSPWKMNTEAFF.

This clone was observed a handful of times. At one end, the junction sequence differs from germline, possibly due to a read error. The CDR3 goes on 3 residues after the read ends, and that part is filled in from the germline J gene. V gene TRBV19 combines with J gene TRBJ1-5, with D uncertain. This CDR3 has 15 residues. Germline V CDR1 and CDR2: LNHDA, SQIVND (reference sequence). The sequenced part of the CDR3 DNA is TGTGCCAGCACCCTAGTAGGCGCCAGCAAGCAGCCC. It yields the protein CASTLVGASKQP. The whole CDR3 protein reads CASTLVGASKQPQHF.

Many counts were recorded for this clone. Read data end 3 residues before the CDR3 end; the end is taken from the germline J gene. This sequence joins TRBV2 and TRBJ2-5; possibly TRBD2 for D (6 bases). This CDR3 is built from 16 residues. CDR1 and CDR2 (germline): SNHLY, FYNNEI. V was clipped by 7 bases and J by 5 bases, with 23 bases between them. The CDR3 bases that were read are TGTGCCAGCAATCCACCTCTGGGGGGAGGCAGGGAGACC. Protein: CASNPPLGGGRET. The complete CDR3 sequence is CASNPPLGGGRETQYF.

This clone was counted a few times. The read finishes 3 residues shy of the CDR3 end, and the germline J gene is used to complete it. The chain uses TRBV7-9 and TRBJ1-2; D is unclear. Trimming stripped 7 bases from V and 6 bases from J, with 21 bases between. The CDR3 spans 15 residues. Per the germline V gene, CDR1 is SEHNR and CDR2 is FQNEAQ (reference sequence). The sequenced part of the CDR3 DNA is TGTGCCAGCACCCCTTTACCGGGGATTGATGATGGC. It translates to CASTPLPGIDDG. The CDR3 in full is CASTPLPGIDDGYTF.

The table lists this clone with many counts. The sequenced fragment ends 3 residues before the CDR3 boundary, so the rest is inferred from the germline J gene. This sequence joins TRBV5-1 and TRBJ2-6; tentatively, D is TRBD1 (6 bases). V was trimmed by 2 bases and J by 0 bases, leaving 21 bases between them. The CDR3 sequence is 20 residues long. CDR1 is SGHRS and CDR2 is YFSETQ in the germline V gene. CDR3 DNA, as far as it was read: TGCGCCAGCAGCTTATGGACAGTACTGCCCCCATTCTCTGGGGCCAACGTC. Translated: CASSLWTVLPPFSGANV. The full CDR3 reads CASSLWTVLPPFSGANVLTF.

This clone was detected many times. The read ends 3 residues early relative to the CDR3; the germline J gene fills the gap. The rearrangement joins TRBV18 to TRBJ2-7; 8 nucleotides match TRBD1. This CDR3 has 16 residues. From germline, CDR1 is KGHSH and CDR2 LQKENI. Trimming removed 1 base from V and 0 bases from J; junction bases left unmatched: 5. CDR3 bases read: TGTGCCAGCTCACCACGGACAGGGTCAGTCTCCTACGAG. It yields the protein CASSPRTGSVSYE. The CDR3 reads in full as CASSPRTGSVSYEQYF.

This clone showed up many times. Read data end 3 residues before the CDR3 end; the end is taken from the germline J gene. The chain couples TRBV5-1 to TRBJ2-7, with D perhaps matching TRBD2 (7 bases). Between the trimmed V and J ends, which lost 2 bases and 0 bases, there was a span of 21 bases. CDR1 and CDR2 (germline): SGHRS, YFSETQ. CDR3 length: 18 amino acids. Here the CDR3 reads CASSLDSSGGGLSYEQYF. The CDR3 DNA, read in part, is TGCGCCAGCAGCTTAGATTCTTCCGGCGGGGGCCTCTCCTACGAG.

This clone showed up many times. Read sequence stops 3 residues before the CDR3 end, and the germline J gene provides the missing end. The chain links TRBV19 to TRBJ2-3; 10 nucleotides agree with TRBD2. The CDR3 runs to 17 residues. Germline CDR1 is LNHDA and CDR2 is SQIVND (reference sequence). V was pared by 3 bases and J by 0 bases, with 6 bases of the junction left unmatched. The CDR3 DNA, read in part, is TGTGCCAGTAGTATTAGTAGCGGGGGGCTAAGCACAGATACG. It yields the protein CASSISSGGLSTDT. The entire CDR3 sequence reads CASSISSGGLSTDTQYF. Full variable domain (rest looked up from reference TRBV19 and TRBJ2-3): DGGITQSPKYLFRKEGQNVTLSCEQNLNHDAMYWYRQDPGQGLRLIYYSQIVNDFQKGDIAEGYSVSREKKESFPLTVTSAQKNPTAFYLCASSISSGGLSTDTQYFGPGTRLTVL.

About this clone itself: The CDR3 is cut off 3 residues early in the read; its end comes from the germline J gene. The rearrangement uses TRBV7-2 and TRBJ1-2, with D tentatively TRBD1 (6 bases). CDR3 length: 15 residues. Trimming shortened V by 1 base and J by 5 bases, and 14 bases separated the two germline ends. Germline V CDR1 and CDR2: SGHTA, FQGNSA. CDR3 residues: CASSLVGGSGYGYTF. CDR3 bases read: TGTGCCAGCAGCTTAGTAGGGGGTTCAGGGTATGGC.

This clone has just a few counts. The CDR3 region is CASSTPLQGSSYGYTF. The DNA read from the CDR3 is TGTGCCAGTAGTACCCCCCTACAGGGGTCAAGCTATGGC. The rearrangement uses TRBV19 and TRBJ1-2; 7 bases map to TRBD1. The DNA ends 3 residues before the CDR3 does, and the rest of the CDR3 is filled in from the germline J gene. The germline gives CDR1 LNHDA, CDR2 SQIVND (reference sequence). The CDR3 is made up of 16 amino acids. V lost 4 bases, J lost 4 bases, and 12 bases stayed unmatched.

This clone was recorded at least ten times. With the read ending 3 residues before the CDR3 end, the germline J gene is used to fill in that end. The J gene is TRBJ1-1, the V gene TRBV2, with 7 bases aligning to TRBD1. This CDR3 region has 14 residues. Germline V CDR1 and CDR2: SNHLY, FYNNEI. The J segment lost 2 bases and the V segment lost 4 bases, leaving 4 bases of the junction unmatched. CDR3 bases read: TGTGCCAGCAGTGGGGCAGGGGGTAACACTGAA. Residues: CASSGAGGNTE. The CDR3 in its entirety is CASSGAGGNTEAFF.

This clone was found many times. The CDR3 end lies 3 residues beyond the end of the read and is filled in from the germline J gene. The chain uses TRBV19 and TRBJ1-5, with 9 bases identical to TRBD1. This CDR3 region has 15 residues. V gave up 4 bases and J gave up 4 bases; unmatched junction bases: 5. CDR1 and CDR2 (germline): LNHDA, SQIVND (reference sequence). The part of the CDR3 DNA that was read is TGTGCCAGTAGTACGGGACAGGGCGGGAATCAGCCC. Its protein is CASSTGQGGNQP. The whole CDR3 protein is CASSTGQGGNQPQHF.

About this clone itself: The read is 3 residues too short to cover the CDR3 end, so that end is filled in from the germline J gene. V is TRBV7-9 and J is TRBJ1-6; D not resolved. The CDR3 loop spans 13 amino acids. CDR1 SEHNR and CDR2 FQNEAQ come from the germline V gene (reference sequence). Deletions cut 5 bases from V and 9 bases from J, with 11 bases between. The chain's CDR3 is CASSPVSSSPLHF. The part of the CDR3 DNA that was read is TGTGCCAGCAGCCCAGTTTCTAGTTCACCC.

The CDR3 bases that were read are TGTGCCAGTAGTACTCTAGACAGGGGGCACTATAGCAATCAGCCC. It translates to CASSTLDRGHYSNQP. The full CDR3 is CASSTLDRGHYSNQPQHF. The V gene is TRBV19, the J gene TRBJ1-5, with 10 bases identical to TRBD1. The read terminates 3 residues ahead of where the CDR3 ends, so the germline J gene completes it. The CDR3 spans 18 residues. The V segment lost 4 bases and the J segment 0 bases; nucleotides outside the gene matches: 9. CDR1 is LNHDA and CDR2 is SQIVND in the germline V gene (reference sequence).

Within the sample, this clone is medium-sized (0.01 to 0.1%). The read falls 3 residues short of the CDR3 end, and the missing part is taken from the germline J gene. The gene calls are TRBV6-1 and TRBJ1-5, with D possibly matching TRBD1 (5 bases). Germline V gene data show CDR1 as MNHNS and CDR2 as SASEGT. The CDR3 sequence is 15 residues long. The germline V and J ends were trimmed by 3 bases and 4 bases, with 13 bases remaining between them. CDR3 sequence reads: CASSEGGSENQPQHF. CDR3 bases read: TGTGCCAGCAGTGAGGGGGGATCTGAGAATCAGCCC.

About this clone: Coverage ceases 3 residues before the CDR3 finishes, and the germline J gene fills in the end. The chain combines TRBV19 with TRBJ1-2, with D uncertain. The CDR3 length is 12 residues. Trimming took 6 bases from V and 4 from J, leaving 9 bases between them. The germline gives CDR1 LNHDA, CDR2 SQIVND (reference sequence). Here the CDR3 reads CASSLVGYGYTF. Incomplete CDR3 DNA: TGTGCCAGTAGCCTCGTCGGCTATGGC.

At least ten counts were recorded for this clone. The read terminates 3 residues ahead of where the CDR3 ends, so the germline J gene completes it. The chain carries TRBV11-2 and TRBJ1-1; perhaps TRBD1 as D (5 bases). The ends were cut back, 1 base at V and 5 bases at J, with 11 bases in the middle. Looked up from germline, CDR1 is SGHAT and CDR2 is FQNNGV. The CDR3 covers 14 residues. CDR3 amino acids: CASSLGHQGTEAFF. The part of the CDR3 DNA that was read is TGTGCCAGCAGCTTAGGCCATCAGGGTACTGAA.

In this sample, this clone turned up a few times. Read sequence stops 3 residues before the CDR3 end, and the germline J gene provides the missing end. J is TRBJ2-3 and V is TRBV20-1, with a weak D call TRBD1 (7 bases). Germline V gene data show CDR1 as DFQATT and CDR2 as SNEGSKA (reference sequence). Deletions cut 1 base from V and 5 bases from J, with 16 bases between. The CDR3 sequence is 15 residues long. CDR3 region: CSARAGGLAEDTQYF. CDR3 DNA, as far as it was read: TGCAGTGCTAGAGCAGGGGGGCTAGCAGAAGATACG.

This clone was counted only a few times. Coverage ceases 3 residues before the CDR3 finishes, and the germline J gene fills in the end. The chain couples TRBV7-2 to TRBJ2-3; no clear D. From germline, CDR1 is SGHTA and CDR2 FQGNSA. Trimming removed 2 bases at V and 3 bases at J, with 9 bases between. The CDR3 is 14 residues long. The CDR3 sequence: CASSLNYKTDTQYF. Incomplete CDR3 DNA: TGTGCCAGCAGCTTAAACTATAAGACAGATACG.

This clone was counted ten times or more. The observed sequence ends 3 residues before the CDR3 terminus, with the missing tail filled in from the germline J gene. The chain couples TRBV7-3 to TRBJ2-3; no clear D. Germline V gene sequence: CDR1 SGHTA, CDR2 FQGTGA. CDR3 length equals 14 residues. Trimming pared 1 base from V and 2 bases from J, leaving 7 bases between. This CDR3 reads CASSLSGNTDTQYF. The CDR3 bases that were read are TGTGCCAGCAGCTTAAGTGGCAACACAGATACG. The full variable domain, completed using reference TRBV7-3 and TRBJ2-3, is GAGVSQTPSNKVTEKGKYVELRCDPISGHTALYWYRQSLGQGPEFLIYFQGTGAADDSGLPNDRFFAVRPEGSVSTLKIQRTERGDSAVYLCASSLSGNTDTQYFGPGTRLTVL.

In its sample, this clone was seen many times. The CDR3 end falls 3 residues outside the read, so it is completed with the germline J gene. The chain combines TRBV2 with TRBJ1-6; no reliable D call. Germline V lookup: CDR1 SNHLY, CDR2 FYNNEI. Trimming removed 4 bases at V and 0 bases at J, with 7 bases between. The CDR3 contains 15 residues. Partial CDR3 DNA: TGTGCCAGCAGTGGATCTAGCTCCTATAATTCACCC. Translated: CASSGSSSYNSP. The entire CDR3 protein is CASSGSSSYNSPLHF.

This clone was picked up a small number of times. The read halts 3 residues ahead of the CDR3 end, with the missing end drawn from the germline J gene. V gene TRBV11-2 combines with J gene TRBJ2-3; no firm D call. The CDR3 runs 15 residues. Trimming stripped 0 bases from V and 1 base from J, with 8 bases between. The V gene's germline CDR1 is SGHAT and CDR2 FQNNGV. The CDR3 bases that were read are TGTGCCAGCAGCTTAGATAGTGCCGGCACAGATACG. It yields the protein CASSLDSAGTDT. Given in full, the CDR3 is CASSLDSAGTDTQYF.

Concerning this clone itself: The read gets to within 3 residues of the CDR3 end, and the germline J gene fills in the rest. The V and J genes are TRBV10-3 and TRBJ2-1; possibly TRBD1 for D (6 bases). V lost 2 bases to trimming and J lost 2 bases, with 10 bases between them. This CDR3 has 15 amino acids. Germline V gives CDR1 ENHRY, CDR2 SYGVKD. Incomplete CDR3 DNA: TGTGCCATCAGTGAGAAAGGGGGACCCTACAATGAG. Its translation: CAISEKGGPYNE. The full CDR3 is CAISEKGGPYNEQFF.

This clone occurred many times. Sequencing ends 3 residues short of the CDR3 end; the germline J gene provides the rest. The rearrangement joins TRBV7-9 to TRBJ1-4, with a possible D match to TRBD1 (5 bases). Germline CDR1 is SEHNR and CDR2 is FQNEAQ (reference sequence). The CDR3 totals 15 residues. Trimming stripped 4 bases from V and 6 bases from J, with 15 bases between. The CDR3: CASSSILDTYEKLFF. The DNA read from the CDR3 is TGTGCCAGCAGCTCGATATTGGACACTTATGAAAAA.

Many counts were recorded for this clone. The DNA ends 3 residues before the CDR3 does, and the rest of the CDR3 is filled in from the germline J gene. The chain recombines TRBV18 with TRBJ2-3, with 12 bases lining up with TRBD2. The CDR3 loop spans 18 amino acids. The V gene end was trimmed by 3 bases and the J gene end by 3 bases; junction bases not matched to a gene: 10. CDR1 and CDR2 from the germline V gene are KGHSH and LQKENI. The CDR3 DNA, read in part, is TGTGCCAGCTCACCTACCGGGCCTAGCGGGGGGGCAACAGATACG. The encoded protein is CASSPTGPSGGATDT. The complete CDR3 protein is CASSPTGPSGGATDTQYF.